This is a list of T cell receptor beta chains from one sample in a study of control samples from healthy donors and cancer patients. The method was immunoSEQ multiplex PCR; TCRdb's version includes in-frame clones alone and lacks a portion of them. The sample includes fewer than 150,000 clones, approximately 92% seen only once; the top ten take 2% to 2.5%. Sequencing was done on a sample of blood. All receptors come from a man between 18 and 29 years old in good health. Each CDR3 is given without its conserved first and last residue.

CDR3	V	J
ASTSIGRANEKLF	TRBV28	TRBJ1-4
ASSEGGGPYNEQF	TRBV10-1	TRBJ2-1
ASSFEGGHYGYT	TRBV9	TRBJ1-2
ASRPTGDRGYT	TRBV28	TRBJ1-2
ATSDFAGTGGLGQF	TRBV24-1	TRBJ2-1
ASSPGLAGGPPYNEQF	TRBV18	TRBJ2-1
ASSSTGSGTDTQY	TRBV28	TRBJ2-3
ASSPQGLNEQF	TRBV12-3/TRBV12-4	TRBJ2-1
ASSQRQGRYQETQY	TRBV11-2	TRBJ2-5
ASSLGTGGNQPQH	TRBV6-5	TRBJ1-5
ASSYTGERNEQY	TRBV6-5	TRBJ2-7
ATSRDRSQGTGELF	TRBV15	TRBJ2-2
ASSLTRQGDGEQY	TRBV5-1	TRBJ2-7
ASTQLDRGGTEAF	TRBV6-5	TRBJ1-1
ASTRDRGTNEQF	TRBV5-1	TRBJ2-1
ASSEPASGGVQY	TRBV25-1	TRBJ2-3
ASSTDRGQGQPQH	TRBV7-9	TRBJ1-5
ASRTGTGSRETQY	TRBV6-5	TRBJ2-5
ASSSSGERAGETQY	TRBV6-2/TRBV6-3	TRBJ2-5
ASSPTRNEQF	TRBV14	TRBJ2-1
ASSGGQGTSQPQH	TRBV28	TRBJ1-5
ASSQGTGGNQPQH	TRBV4-1	TRBJ1-5
ASSLTGAYEQY	TRBV12-3/TRBV12-4	TRBJ2-7
ASSVVRASNEQF	TRBV27	TRBJ2-1
ASSYSTGSQETQY	TRBV6-5	TRBJ2-5
ASSESAEQF	TRBV6-1	TRBJ2-1
ASSQALAGLSGDTQY	TRBV3-1/TRBV3-2	TRBJ2-3
ASSSKSPYEQY	TRBV12-3/TRBV12-4	TRBJ2-7
ASSQGLAGGPGDTQY	TRBV4-2	TRBJ2-3
ASSRQTMNTEAF	TRBV9	TRBJ1-1
AIGLREDTEAF	TRBV10-3	TRBJ1-1
ASSEAHYGYT	TRBV6-1	TRBJ1-2
ASSLRDRGTMNTEAF	TRBV18	TRBJ1-1
ASSLTFPGGLAKNIQY	TRBV7-2	TRBJ2-4
ASSRSEKLF	TRBV12-3/TRBV12-4	TRBJ1-4
ASSLWADQETQY	TRBV28	TRBJ2-5